This T cell receptor (beta chain) stems from a study of cytotoxic CD8 clonotypes in ibrutinib-treated CLL. The overall study: There were, on average, nearly 260,000 productive templates and tens of thousands of productive rearrangements per sample.

Overall study results and limits: Clonality went up at the time of ibrutinib response, stayed stable in sustained remission, and later dropped back toward its baseline level at progression. Public clonotypes proved infrequent, and on treatment they shrank or remained steady.

To note about this clone: What it recognizes is unknown.

CDR1 MNHEY and CDR2 SMNVEV come from the germline V gene (reference sequence). The V end was cut by 0 bases, the J end by 5 bases, with 11 bases between. The CDR3 loop spans 14 amino acids. TCRdb keeps only in-frame clones here, not all; method: immunoSEQ multiplex PCR. This table holds roughly 250,000 clones, roughly 70% found once. The sample in question was PBMCs, obtained after 24 months of ibrutinib treatment. The origin of this receptor is a human donor with chronic lymphocytic leukemia. The chain has TRBV27 and TRBJ2-7; either TRBD1 or TRBD2 may supply D (5 bases each). CDR3 nucleotide sequence: TGTGCCAGCAGTTTATCCGGGGCGATCCACGAGCAGTACTTC. It encodes CASSLSGAIHEQYF.